Presented here are 14 T cell receptor beta chains from one specimen sequenced in a study of CD8+ T cells in alopecia areata. cDNA reverse transcribed from extracted RNA served as the sequencing template. Data came from immunoSEQ multiplex PCR; TCRdb stores just in-frame clones and leaves some out. The sample lists 100,000 to 150,000 clones, around 60% occurring once. Treatment here: oral pan-JAK inhibitor, 5-10 mg twice daily. The sample here was CD4+ T cells sorted from blood, taken at week 4, from a patient treated with tofacitinib. These receptors all stem from a human donor with alopecia areata.

The rearrangement uses TRBV6-1 and TRBJ2-1, with unresolved D. The germline CDR1 and CDR2 sequences are MNHNS and SASEGT. CDR3 size: 14 residues. Between the trimmed V and J ends, which lost 4 bases and 2 bases, there was a span of 9 bases. The CDR3 DNA reads as TGTGCCAGCAGTGTCCAGATAACCTACAATGAGCAGTTCTTC. Translating it yields CASSVQITYNEQFF.

This rearrangement joins TRBV6-1 to TRBJ2-3, with D uncertain. From germline, CDR1 is MNHNS and CDR2 SASEGT. The CDR3 consists of 13 residues. The ends were cut back, 7 bases at V and 1 base at J, with 9 bases in the middle. CDR3 sequence (DNA): TGTGCCAGCATCAGTTTGGGCACAGATACGCAGTATTTT. Residues: CASISLGTDTQYF.

The chain uses TRBV7-2 and TRBJ2-5; the D gene could be TRBD1 or TRBD2 (5 bases each). Per the germline V gene, CDR1 is SGHTA and CDR2 is FQGNSA. With 5 bases removed from V and 5 bases from J, the gap between germline ends came to 12 bases. The CDR3 runs to 13 residues. The CDR3 here is CASSQGSGETQYF. The DNA for the CDR3 is TGTGCCAGCAGCCAGGGTTCGGGGGAGACCCAGTACTTC. The complete variable domain, with remaining parts taken from reference TRBV7-2 and TRBJ2-5, reads GAGVSQSPSNKVTEKGKDVELRCDPISGHTALYWYRQSLGQGLEFLIYFQGNSAPDKSGLPSDRFSAERTGGSVSTLTIQRTQQEDSAVYLCASSQGSGETQYFGPGTRLLVL.

The rearrangement joins TRBV30 to TRBJ2-2; 8 positions match TRBD2. This CDR3 is built from 16 residues. The germline V gene has CDR1 GTSNPN and CDR2 SVGIG (reference sequence). The V segment lost 1 base and the J segment 0 bases; nucleotides outside the gene matches: 4. The CDR3 region is CAWSDVAGPNTGELFF. The CDR3 DNA reads as TGTGCCTGGAGTGACGTAGCGGGGCCGAACACCGGGGAGCTGTTTTTT.

V usage is TRBV4-1 and J usage is TRBJ2-6; 9 positions agree with TRBD2. The germline CDR1 and CDR2 sequences are MGHRA and YSYEKL. The junction had 13 bases not matched to a gene; V was cut back by 1 base and J by 3 bases. The length of the CDR3 is 20 residues. CDR3: CASSQVAIAGVIGGANVLTF. CDR3 nucleotides: TGCGCCAGCAGCCAAGTTGCGATAGCGGGAGTCATAGGTGGGGCCAACGTCCTGACTTTC.

The chain carries TRBV28 and TRBJ2-7; no reliable D call. The CDR3 loop spans 12 amino acids. The V gene lost 10 bases and the J gene lost 4 bases, with 14 bases spanning the gap. The germline CDR1 and CDR2 sequences are MDHEN and SYDVKM. CDR3 residues: CAIAVPPYEQYF. The CDR3 nucleotides read TGTGCCATAGCAGTACCCCCTTACGAGCAGTACTTC.

The V gene is TRBV30, the J gene TRBJ1-2, with D possibly TRBD1 on 5 matching bases. The V and J ends lost 7 bases and 2 bases respectively, with 35 bases between them. The CDR3 spans 20 residues. The germline V gene encodes CDR1 GTSNPN and CDR2 SVGIG (reference sequence). CDR3 bases: TGTGCCTCTGCCTGCAGCCGCCTGAGGGACCGAGGAACAGCAAACTATGGCTACACCTTC. This translates into CASACSRLRDRGTANYGYTF.

CDR3 coding DNA: TGTGCCTGGAGGGGGGCCAACGTCCTGACTTTC. Amino acids: CAWRGANVLTF. This chain joins TRBV30 and TRBJ2-6; D gene unclear. This CDR3 has 11 residues. Looked up from germline, CDR1 is GTSNPN and CDR2 is SVGIG (reference sequence). V was clipped by 3 bases and J by 4 bases, with 1 base between them.

This clone has just a few counts. V usage is TRBV5-1 and J usage is TRBJ2-2, with D possibly matching TRBD1 (6 bases). CDR1 SGHRS and CDR2 YFSETQ come from the germline V gene. This CDR3 spans 15 amino acids. The V end was cut by 4 bases, the J end by 3 bases, with 13 bases between. The CDR3 is CASSRQVSDTGELFF. For the CDR3, the DNA is TGCGCCAGCAGCCGACAGGTCTCCGACACCGGGGAGCTGTTTTTT. The full variable domain, in which reference TRBV5-1 and TRBJ2-2 provide the parts outside the CDR3, is KAGVTQTPRYLIKTRGQQVTLSCSPISGHRSVSWYQQTPGQGLQFLFEYFSETQRNKGNFPGRFSGRQFSNSRSEMNVSTLELGDSALYLCASSRQVSDTGELFFGEGSRLTVL.

The V call is TRBV15, the J call TRBJ1-5; D unresolved. In germline, CDR1 is LNHNV, CDR2 YYDKDF (reference sequence). Trimming pared 4 bases from V and 4 bases from J, leaving 5 bases between. The CDR3 spans 12 residues. CDR3 in DNA: TGTGCCACCAGCAAAGGGAATCAGCCCCAGCATTTT. Amino acids: CATSKGNQPQHF.

This chain uses TRBV5-4 with TRBJ2-3; maybe TRBD2 (5 bases). The CDR3 extends over 15 amino acids. Germline-derived CDR1 and CDR2 are SGHNT and YYREEE (reference sequence). Trimming pared 1 base from V and 6 bases from J, leaving 15 bases between. The CDR3 is CASSLKGDLGDTQYF. The CDR3, as DNA: TGTGCCAGCAGCTTGAAGGGAGACCTAGGGGATACGCAGTATTTT.

V gene TRBV29-1 combines with J gene TRBJ2-5; TRBD2 aligns across 11 bases. Germline assignment: CDR1 SQVTM and CDR2 ANQGSEA. This CDR3 comprises 14 residues. Losses at the gene ends were 4 bases for V and 0 bases for J; bases not matched to a gene: 1. Written as DNA, the CDR3 is TGCAGCGTTGGACTAGCGGGGTACCAAGAGACCCAGTACTTC. It specifies CSVGLAGYQETQYF.

The rearrangement joins TRBV6-1 to TRBJ1-5; D ambiguous. This CDR3 is 14 amino acids long. Per germline, CDR1 MNHNS and CDR2 SASEGT. Trimming pared 8 bases from V and 1 base from J, leaving 12 bases between. CDR3 residues: CASRRSPSNQPQHF. The CDR3 DNA reads as TGTGCCAGCCGTCGGAGCCCAAGCAATCAGCCCCAGCATTTT.

This chain joins TRBV29-1 and TRBJ1-2, with D possibly being TRBD1 (5 bases). Trimming removed 7 bases at V and 6 bases at J, with 15 bases between. Germline V gene data show CDR1 as SQVTM and CDR2 as ANQGSEA. The CDR3 sequence is 12 residues long. The CDR3 nucleotides are TGCAGCGCCTGGGACGATCCGGATGGCTACACCTTC. Its protein product is CSAWDDPDGYTF.